The 5 T cell receptor beta chains presented below share a single source sample, sequenced in a study of beta chain features in type 1 diabetes. The whole isolated RNA underwent reverse transcription, so sequencing captured expressed TCRB transcripts. Profiling relied on immunoSEQ multiplex PCR, and the TCRdb table lists in-frame clones only, not all of them. The table has roughly 610,000 clones, 15% to 18% seen once. The specimen was naive CD4+ T cells from blood. These receptors were obtained from a man aged 18 to 29 in good health.

The chain carries TRBV7-2 and TRBJ1-1; a possible D gene is TRBD1 (6 bases). CDR3 length equals 14 residues. V was shortened by 1 base and J by 11 bases, with 17 bases between the two germline ends. Germline assignment: CDR1 SGHTA and CDR2 FQGNSA. The CDR3 DNA sequence: TGTGCCAGCAGCTTAGTAGGGGACAAGAAGAGGGCTTTCTTT. Protein product: CASSLVGDKKRAFF.

The chain combines TRBV9 with TRBJ2-1; 8 nucleotides match TRBD1. This CDR3 is built from 17 residues. Germline V gene data show CDR1 as SGDLS and CDR2 as YYNGEE. V shed 3 bases, J shed 1 base, and the junction held 9 bases outside the gene matches. CDR3: CASSARDRKFSYNEQFF. The CDR3 nucleotides read TGTGCCAGCAGCGCCCGGGACAGGAAGTTTTCCTACAATGAGCAGTTCTTC.

The chain is built from TRBV18 and TRBJ2-3, with 10 positions matching TRBD2. V dropped 8 bases and J dropped 1; count of bases not matched to a gene: 9. The CDR3 is 16 amino acids. Germline V gives CDR1 KGHSH, CDR2 LQKENI. The CDR3 sequence: CASPVTGTSGTDTQYF. The CDR3 nucleotides are TGTGCCAGCCCGGTCACCGGGACTAGCGGCACAGATACGCAGTATTTT.

The sample holds a few counts of this clone. This sequence joins TRBV4-2 and TRBJ2-2; no clear D. Germline V lookup: CDR1 LGHNA, CDR2 YNFKEQ. Trimming took off 4 bases at V and 7 bases at J, with 7 bases between the two ends. This CDR3 is built from 12 residues. The CDR3 protein is CASSPRLGELFF. The CDR3 DNA reads as TGTGCCAGCAGCCCTCGACTCGGGGAGCTGTTTTTT.

This clone has only a few counts. The rearrangement uses TRBV7-2 and TRBJ1-2; D uncertain. Germline loops: CDR1 SGHTA, CDR2 FQGNSA. V dropped 0 bases and J dropped 8 bases, with 10 bases sitting between them. This CDR3 contains 13 residues. CDR3 region: CASSLAWPGGYTF. CDR3 nucleotide sequence: TGTGCCAGCAGCTTAGCGTGGCCGGGGGGCTACACCTTC.